The clone carrying this TCR beta chain appeared a few times. What it binds is not known. From the 5' RACE reads, TCRdb called clonotypes with MiXCR, one entry per CDR3 protein. The data show about 270,000 distinct CDR3 sequences, around 17% seen once. Losses at the gene ends were 0 bases for V and 4 bases for J; bases not matched to a gene: 5. The CDR3 has 16 amino acids. Germline V gene lookup returns CDR1 SGDLS and CDR2 YYNGEE. This entry comes from a study of T-cell memory formation after mild COVID-19. General study points: Those CD4+ clones that contracted were mainly in CM and EM (CD8+ ones in EMRA). Pre-infection memory showed some responding clones, and this suggested that cross-reactive memory joined.

This chain links TRBV9 with TRBJ2-2; 8 nucleotides line up with TRBD1. Sequenced input: PBMCs or a T cell subset sorted from them (not recorded which). The sequence was obtained from a man between 18 and 29 years old who had mild COVID-19 (a few samples of this study predate the infection). Cell type and time point are not known. DNA of the CDR3: TGTGCCAGCAGCGTAGCCGGACAGGGCGGCACCGGGGAGCTGTTTTTT. Protein product: CASSVAGQGGTGELFF. Variable domain in full (rest from reference TRBV9 and TRBJ2-2): DSGVTQTPKHLITATGQRVTLRCSPRSGDLSVYWYQQSLDQGLQFLIQYYNGEERAKGNILERFSAQQFPDLHSELNLSSLELGDSALYFCASSVAGQGGTGELFFGEGSRLTVL.